The next 25 T cell receptor beta chains were all read from a single sample in a study of cytomegalovirus exposure and HLA in healthy donors (dated by TCRdb to about 2017). The library was obtained by the immunoSEQ multiplex PCR assay. For the multiplex PCR, a mixture combining 60 forward primers for TCR Vbeta segments and 13 reverse primers for TCR Jbeta segments was used. TCRdb provides this immuneACCESS table in a form limited to in-frame rearrangements. Some clones are lacking; in checked studies, under half of them reflect an unresolved V gene, and why the rest are absent is not known. A total of under 300,000 clones appear in this sample, almost 85% of them only once. The ten largest clones capture approximately 2% of the sample. The sequencing sample was made of PBMCs. The receptors come from a middle-aged woman in good health and CMV-seropositive.

The sample holds one count of this clone. V gene TRBV11-2 combines with J gene TRBJ1-1; D gene uncertain. V was pared by 5 bases and J by 3 bases, with 10 bases between. This CDR3 region has 13 residues. Germline V gene sequence: CDR1 SGHAT, CDR2 FQNNGV. This chain's CDR3 is CASSPRLDTEAFF. The CDR3 nucleotides read TGTGCCAGCAGCCCGAGGTTGGACACTGAAGCTTTCTTT.

J is TRBJ2-2 and V is TRBV4-2; maybe TRBD1 (5 bases). Germline lookup yields CDR1 LGHNA and CDR2 YNFKEQ. V was clipped by 1 base and J by 0 bases, with 9 bases between them. There are 16 residues in the CDR3. The CDR3 DNA follows: TGTGCCAGCAGCCAAGGGCAGGGAACGAACACCGGGGAGCTGTTTTTT. This gives the protein CASSQGQGTNTGELFF.

The chain combines TRBV18 with TRBJ1-4; TRBD1 agrees at 10 bases. Trimming cost V 3 bases and J 6 bases; bases outside gene matches: 4. The germline V gene has CDR1 KGHSH and CDR2 LQKENI. This CDR3 has 15 amino acids. The CDR3 protein is CASSPGDRGHEKLFF. CDR3 bases: TGTGCCAGCTCACCTGGGGACAGGGGACATGAAAAACTGTTTTTT.

Only a few counts were recorded for this clone. The genes are TRBV19 and TRBJ1-5; weak D call: TRBD1 (6 bases). The CDR3 is 17 amino acids. V was pared by 2 bases and J by 3 bases, with 17 bases between. Germline CDR1 and CDR2: LNHDA and SQIVND (reference sequence). As DNA, the CDR3 is TGTGCCAGTAGTATACTAGGGACACCTAGGGACAATCAGCCCCAGCATTTT. It specifies CASSILGTPRDNQPQHF.

This sequence joins TRBV13 and TRBJ2-3; possible D gene TRBD1, 7 bases. The ends were cut back, 5 bases at V and 5 bases at J, with 14 bases in the middle. The CDR3 sequence is 14 residues long. Per the germline V gene, CDR1 is PRHDT and CDR2 is FYEKMQ (reference sequence). CDR3 nucleotide sequence: TGTGCCAGCAGCCCGACAGGGCGGGGAGATACGCAGTATTTT. It encodes CASSPTGRGDTQYF.

The V gene is TRBV6-5, the J gene TRBJ2-5, with 8 bases lining up with TRBD1. This CDR3 has 15 amino acids. The ends lost 6 bases at V and 5 bases at J; junction bases unmatched: 11. CDR1 is MNHEY and CDR2 is SVGAGI in the germline V gene. CDR3 nucleotide sequence: TGTGCCAGCAGCCGCGGACAGGGACCAATGGAGACCCAGTACTTC. Translated: CASSRGQGPMETQYF.

V gene TRBV6-4 combines with J gene TRBJ1-1, with a tentative D call TRBD1 (5 bases). The V gene lost 6 bases and the J gene lost 0 bases, with 14 bases spanning the gap. The CDR3 is 15 amino acids. CDR1 and CDR2 from the germline V gene are MRHNA and SNTAGT. CDR3 DNA sequence: TGTGCCAGCAGCGACACAGGTGCGCTGAACACTGAAGCTTTCTTT. It translates to CASSDTGALNTEAFF.

The rearrangement uses TRBV18 and TRBJ2-5, with 11 positions matching TRBD1. The length of the CDR3 is 14 residues. Per germline, CDR1 KGHSH and CDR2 LQKENI. J lost 4 bases, V lost 6 bases, and 4 bases had no gene match. CDR3 sequence (DNA): TGTGCCAGCTCGCGGACAGGGGGCGCAGAGACCCAGTACTTC. It specifies CASSRTGGAETQYF.

This clone was detected only once. This sequence joins TRBV25-1 and TRBJ2-7, with D perhaps matching TRBD2 (5 bases). CDR1 and CDR2 (germline): MGHDK, SYGVNS. V lost 2 bases and J 5 bases, leaving 10 bases between the germline ends. This CDR3 contains 13 residues. CDR3 DNA sequence: TGTGCCAGCAGTGAAAGGGAGAAGGACGAGCAGTACTTC. It translates to CASSEREKDEQYF.

The chain couples TRBV6-5 to TRBJ2-3, with a possible D match to TRBD1 (5 bases). V gave up 3 bases and J gave up 2 bases, with 15 bases separating them. The germline gives CDR1 MNHEY, CDR2 SVGAGI. The CDR3 runs 16 residues. This CDR3 is CASSYYRQPHTDTQYF. The CDR3 DNA sequence: TGTGCCAGCAGTTATTATCGACAGCCACACACAGATACGCAGTATTTT.

The J gene is TRBJ1-5, the V gene TRBV6-6; 8 bases fit TRBD1. The CDR3 runs to 15 residues. CDR1 and CDR2 (germline): MNHNY, SVGAGI (reference sequence). With 6 bases clipped from V and 6 bases from J, the junction kept 10 bases outside the gene matches. The CDR3 loop is CASRATGEKFQPQHF. CDR3 DNA sequence: TGTGCCAGCAGAGCGACAGGGGAAAAGTTTCAGCCCCAGCATTTT.

This chain joins TRBV6-1 and TRBJ2-7; 8 bases map to TRBD2. CDR1 and CDR2 from the germline V gene are MNHNS and SASEGT. The CDR3 has 16 amino acids. V lost 1 base and J lost 0; bases outside the gene matches: 5. CDR3 DNA: TGTGCCAGCAGTGAAGAACTCGGGAGGGCCTCCTACGAGCAGTACTTC. Translation: CASSEELGRASYEQYF.

For this clone: The same CDR3 is also encoded by other DNA sequences in this sample. The chain has TRBV6-1 and TRBJ2-7, with 7 bases matching TRBD1. The V gene's germline CDR1 is MNHNS and CDR2 SASEGT. The CDR3 totals 12 residues. The V and J ends lost 2 bases and 12 bases, in that order; junction bases with no gene match: 7. CDR3 sequence reads: CASSEPTTGAYF. The CDR3 DNA is TGTGCCAGCAGTGAACCTACAACAGGGGCGTACTTC.

The chain uses TRBV9 and TRBJ2-1; TRBD2 aligns across 7 bases. V dropped 0 bases and J dropped 3; count of bases not matched to a gene: 3. CDR3 size: 15 residues. The germline V gene has CDR1 SGDLS and CDR2 YYNGEE. This CDR3 is CASSVGRESYNEQFF. As DNA, the CDR3 is TGTGCCAGCAGCGTAGGGCGGGAGAGCTACAATGAGCAGTTCTTC.

DNA for the CDR3: TGTGCCTGGAGTGTCGTAGGCAGGGGGCCCTACGAGCAGTACTTC. This encodes CAWSVVGRGPYEQYF. The rearrangement links TRBV30 to TRBJ2-7; 8 bases are shared with TRBD1. J was trimmed by 2 bases and V by 0 bases; bases with no gene match: 6. Germline V CDR1 and CDR2: GTSNPN, SVGIG (reference sequence). There are 15 residues in the CDR3. The whole variable domain, filled in from reference TRBV30 and TRBJ2-7, reads SQTIHQWPATLVQPVGSPLSLECTVEGTSNPNLYWYRQAAGRGLQLLFYSVGIGQISSEVPQNLSASRPQDRQFILSSKKLLLSDSGFYLCAWSVVGRGPYEQYFGPGTRLTVT.

Regarding this clone: The junction does not match germline at one end; this may be a read error. As DNA, the CDR3 is TGTGCTAGCAGCTTAACGGGAGAAAAGGGTGAGCAGTTCTTC. Translation: CASSLTGEKGEQFF. The chain combines TRBV7-7 with TRBJ2-1; TRBD2 might be the D (6 bases). CDR1 and CDR2 (germline): SSHAT, FNYEAQ (reference sequence). This CDR3 comprises 14 residues.

V and J are TRBV5-4 and TRBJ2-3; 7 bases line up with TRBD2. Germline assignment: CDR1 SGHNT and CDR2 YYREEE (reference sequence). This CDR3 contains 16 residues. Trimming took 6 bases from V and 6 from J; bases not matched to a gene: 16. This CDR3 reads CASTTQTRLAWDTQYF. The CDR3 coding sequence is TGTGCCAGCACCACACAAACCCGACTAGCTTGGGATACGCAGTATTTT.

The chain combines TRBV5-1 with TRBJ2-1; 9 positions match TRBD2. The CDR3 contains 17 residues. Per the germline V gene, CDR1 is SGHRS and CDR2 is YFSETQ. J lost 6 bases, V lost 2 bases, and 12 bases had no gene match. CDR3 in amino acids: CASSFTSGWPMSNEQFF. The CDR3 region has the DNA TGCGCCAGCAGCTTTACTAGCGGGTGGCCAATGTCCAATGAGCAGTTCTTC.

This clone was counted once. In DNA form, the CDR3 reads TGTGCCAGCAGGACGATCGAGTTCCCGGGACAGGGAACATACGAGCAGTACTTC. It translates to CASRTIEFPGQGTYEQYF. The chain has TRBV5-4 and TRBJ2-7; 9 positions agree with TRBD1. The ends lost 5 bases at V and 4 bases at J; junction bases unmatched: 19. CDR3 length: 18 residues. Germline loops: CDR1 SGHNT, CDR2 YYREEE (reference sequence).

This rearrangement joins TRBV6-6 to TRBJ2-1, with TRBD2 as a possible D gene (5 bases). Trimming removed 2 bases from V and 2 bases from J, with 13 bases in between. There are 16 residues in the CDR3. Germline loops: CDR1 MNHNY, CDR2 SVGAGI (reference sequence). The CDR3 sequence: CASSYLAGSPYNEQFF. The CDR3 nucleotides read TGTGCCAGCAGTTACCTAGCAGGTTCCCCCTACAATGAGCAGTTCTTC.

The chain combines TRBV29-1 with TRBJ1-3; D ambiguous. The length of the CDR3 is 10 residues. V was cut by 7 bases and J by 3 bases, with 4 bases left in between. Germline CDR1 and CDR2: SQVTM and ANQGSEA. The CDR3, as DNA: TGCAGCGCGGGTGGAAACACCATATATTTT. Protein product: CSAGGNTIYF.

The V gene is TRBV9, the J gene TRBJ2-1, with D possibly matching TRBD2 (5 bases). V was trimmed by 0 bases and J by 9 bases, leaving 13 bases between them. Germline assignment: CDR1 SGDLS and CDR2 YYNGEE. The CDR3 runs 14 residues. CDR3 nucleotides: TGTGCCAGCAGCGTAGAACAGCTACGGGGTGAGCAGTTCTTC. Its protein product is CASSVEQLRGEQFF.

The chain uses TRBV10-3 and TRBJ2-1; 10 nucleotides agree with TRBD2. With 0 bases clipped from V and 3 bases from J, the junction kept 8 bases outside the gene matches. CDR3 length equals 18 residues. Germline V lookup: CDR1 ENHRY, CDR2 SYGVKD. Here the CDR3 DNA reads TGTGCCATCAGTGAGTCGAGCCAGCGGGAGGGCCACTACAATGAGCAGTTCTTC. This sequence encodes CAISESSQREGHYNEQFF.

Only a few counts were recorded for this clone. V is TRBV28 and J is TRBJ2-7; D call uncertain. The CDR3 spans 14 residues. Germline CDR1 reads MDHEN; CDR2 reads SYDVKM. The V end was cut by 3 bases, the J end by 7 bases, with 16 bases between. DNA of the CDR3: TGTGCCAGCAGTTTCCCTCGGGTAACGCCAGAGCAGTACTTC. Its translation is CASSFPRVTPEQYF.

On this clone itself: The sample contains more than one DNA sequence encoding this CDR3. The chain employs TRBV5-1 and TRBJ2-1; 7 nucleotides match TRBD2. The V and J ends lost 4 bases and 10 bases, in that order; junction bases with no gene match: 17. The CDR3 has 16 residues. Looked up from germline, CDR1 is SGHRS and CDR2 is YFSETQ. CDR3: CASSEPLSEAGSEQFF. CDR3 bases: TGCGCCAGCAGCGAACCGCTGTCTGAAGCGGGATCGGAGCAGTTCTTC.